Each of the 14 T cell receptor beta chains below was sequenced from the same sample in a study of blood T cells in healthy people across ages. A sample-barcoded 5' primer and a J-beta primer mix were used in a second PCR of about 7 to 11 cycles. TCRdb analysed the 5' RACE reads with MiXCR anew, one entry per CDR3 protein. The sample lists roughly 1.5 million distinct CDR3 sequences; approximately 42% were seen once. Sequencing was done on a sample of blood. Every receptor here comes from a woman between 18 and 30 years old in good health.

The gene calls are TRBV5-1 and TRBJ2-3; weak D call: TRBD1 (6 bases). Germline CDR1 is SGHRS and CDR2 is YFSETQ. The CDR3 sequence is 13 residues long. Trimming stripped 1 base from V and 5 bases from J, with 8 bases between. As DNA, the CDR3 is TGCGCCAGCAGCTTGTCACAGGGAGATACGCAGTATTTT. This translates into CASSLSQGDTQYF.

This clonotype came up a few times. This chain joins TRBV5-1 and TRBJ2-3, with D possibly TRBD1 on 6 matching bases. CDR1 and CDR2 (germline): SGHRS, YFSETQ. V lost 0 bases to trimming and J lost 0 bases, with 11 bases between them. The CDR3 is 16 amino acids. The CDR3 here is CASSLGTVTSTDTQYF. DNA for the CDR3: TGCGCCAGCAGCTTGGGGACAGTTACTAGCACAGATACGCAGTATTTT.

In this sample, this clonotype turned up many times. Relative to the germline gene, one junction end is altered; a read error may explain this. This chain joins TRBV4-2 and TRBJ2-3; 11 bases line up with TRBD2. From germline, CDR1 is LGHNA and CDR2 YNFKEQ. This CDR3 is built from 16 residues. The chain's CDR3 is CASSQDWTSGTDTQYF. The DNA of the CDR3 is TGCGCCAGCAGCCAAGACTGGACTAGCGGGACAGATACGCAGTATTTT.

This sequence joins TRBV29-1 and TRBJ1-2; possibly TRBD1 for D (6 bases). The CDR3 extends over 14 amino acids. The germline V gene encodes CDR1 SQVTM and CDR2 ANQGSEA. The V end lost 4 bases, the J end lost 4 bases, and 16 bases lay between the germline ends. The CDR3 DNA reads as TGCAGCGTTGGTAATGGGGGGCAACGCTATGGCTACACCTTC. This sequence encodes CSVGNGGQRYGYTF.

This chain links TRBV5-1 with TRBJ2-3; perhaps TRBD2 as D (7 bases). The CDR3 length is 14 residues. Germline lookup yields CDR1 SGHRS and CDR2 YFSETQ. The ends were cut back, 8 bases at V and 2 bases at J, with 15 bases in the middle. Here the CDR3 DNA reads TGCGCCAGTCGGGGGGCGGAGGTCACAGATACGCAGTATTTT. Translation gives CASRGAEVTDTQYF.

This clonotype was observed a handful of times. This sequence joins TRBV6-6 and TRBJ2-3; the match to TRBD1 covers 9 bases. The trim removed 2 bases at V and 4 bases at J, leaving 4 bases unmatched. The CDR3 contains 15 residues. CDR1 is MNHNY and CDR2 is SVGAGI in the germline V gene (reference sequence). CDR3 protein: CASSYLGQGPDTQYF. CDR3 bases: TGTGCCAGCAGTTACCTGGGACAGGGTCCAGATACGCAGTATTTT.

This chain connects TRBV6-5 to TRBJ2-1; perhaps TRBD1 as D (7 bases). The DNA end lines up better with TRBJ2-7; the J call may be wrong. The CDR3 loop spans 15 amino acids. CDR1 is MNHEY, CDR2 SVGAGI, per germline. As DNA, the CDR3 is TGTGCCAGCAGGATGGCAGGGGGGACATACAATGAGCAGTACTTC. Amino acid sequence: CASRMAGGTYNEQYF.

The V gene is TRBV24-1, the J gene TRBJ2-5; no reliable D call. Germline CDR1 KGHDR, CDR2 SFDVKD. Deletions cut 2 bases from V and 5 bases from J, with 11 bases between. The CDR3 covers 14 residues. The CDR3, as DNA: TGTGCCACCAGTGATTCGGCCTCTGGGGAGACCCAGTACTTC. Its translation is CATSDSASGETQYF.

CDR3 in amino acids: CASEGSDIAFF. CDR3 sequence (DNA): TGTGCCAGCGAGGGGTCGGATATTGCTTTCTTT. The chain recombines TRBV7-9 with TRBJ1-1, with D tentatively TRBD1 (5 bases). V gave up 8 bases and J gave up 11 bases, with 15 bases separating them. The CDR3 has 11 amino acids. The germline CDR1 and CDR2 sequences are SEHNR and FQNEAQ (reference sequence).

The sample holds a few counts of this clonotype. This chain joins TRBV29-1 and TRBJ2-1; tentatively, D is TRBD1 (6 bases). This CDR3 has 13 residues. Germline V gene data show CDR1 as SQVTM and CDR2 as ANQGSEA. Deletions cut 5 bases from V and 6 bases from J, with 14 bases between. CDR3 DNA: TGCAGCGTTCAAACGGACAGATTCAATGAGCAGTTCTTC. Translated, it gives CSVQTDRFNEQFF.

The rearrangement joins TRBV9 to TRBJ2-3, with 9 bases that match TRBD2. The CDR3 consists of 15 residues. Germline V gives CDR1 SGDLS, CDR2 YYNGEE. V lost 0 bases, J lost 6 bases, and 5 bases stayed unmatched. The CDR3 DNA reads as TGTGCCAGCAGCGTAGTTAGCGGGGGTGTCGATACGCAGTATTTT. Its translation: CASSVVSGGVDTQYF.

The table lists this clonotype with a few counts. The gene calls are TRBV4-1 and TRBJ2-3, with TRBD2 matching over 7 bases. The V segment lost 1 base and the J segment 9 bases; nucleotides outside the gene matches: 16. CDR3 length: 17 amino acids. Germline V gene data show CDR1 as MGHRA and CDR2 as YSYEKL. DNA of the CDR3: TGCGCCAGCAGCCAAGCGGGATTAGCGGGTCCTTCGGGGACGCAGTATTTT. Its translation: CASSQAGLAGPSGTQYF.

The chain combines TRBV24-1 with TRBJ2-5, with D possibly TRBD2 on 5 matching bases. With 3 bases removed from V and 7 bases from J, the gap between germline ends came to 14 bases. Germline lookup yields CDR1 KGHDR and CDR2 SFDVKD. The CDR3 loop spans 14 amino acids. DNA for the CDR3: TGTGCCACCAGTGATGGGGAGACGGAAGGGACCCAGTACTTC. This translates into CATSDGETEGTQYF.

This chain links TRBV12-3 or TRBV12-4 with TRBJ2-4; D might be TRBD1 or TRBD2, each matching 6 bases. This CDR3 is built from 13 residues. Trimming cost V 5 bases and J 13 bases, with 18 bases left between them. The CDR3, as DNA: TGTGCCAGCAGTGGGGGGCTTACGATTGAGCAGTACTTC. This translates into CASSGGLTIEQYF.